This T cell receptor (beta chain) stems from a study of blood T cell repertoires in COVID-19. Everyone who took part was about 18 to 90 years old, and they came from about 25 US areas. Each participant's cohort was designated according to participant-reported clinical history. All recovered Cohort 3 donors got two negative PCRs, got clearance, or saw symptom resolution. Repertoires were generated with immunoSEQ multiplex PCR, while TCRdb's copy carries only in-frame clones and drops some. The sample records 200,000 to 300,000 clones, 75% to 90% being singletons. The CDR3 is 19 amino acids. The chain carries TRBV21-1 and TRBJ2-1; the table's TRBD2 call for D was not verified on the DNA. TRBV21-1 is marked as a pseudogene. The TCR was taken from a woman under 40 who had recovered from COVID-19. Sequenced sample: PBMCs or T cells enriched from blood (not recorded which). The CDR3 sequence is CASSTKGTSTQIFYNEQFF. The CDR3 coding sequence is TGTGCCAGCAGCACTAAAGGTACTAGCACTCAGATTTTCTACAATGAGCAGTTCTTC.